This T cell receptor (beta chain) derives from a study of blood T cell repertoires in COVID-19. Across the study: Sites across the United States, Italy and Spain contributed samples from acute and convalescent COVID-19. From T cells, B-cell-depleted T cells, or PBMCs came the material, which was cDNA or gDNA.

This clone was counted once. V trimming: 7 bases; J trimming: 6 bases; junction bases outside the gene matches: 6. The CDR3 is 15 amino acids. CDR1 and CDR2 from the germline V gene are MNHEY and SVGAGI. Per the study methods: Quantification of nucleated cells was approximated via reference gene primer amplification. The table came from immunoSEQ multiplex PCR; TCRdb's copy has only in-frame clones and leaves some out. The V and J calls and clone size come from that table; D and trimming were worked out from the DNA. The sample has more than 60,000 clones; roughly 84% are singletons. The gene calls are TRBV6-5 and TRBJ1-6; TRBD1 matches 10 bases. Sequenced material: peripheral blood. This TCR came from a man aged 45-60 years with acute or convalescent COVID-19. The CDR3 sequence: CASNLGQGINSPLHF. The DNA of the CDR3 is TGTGCCAGCAACTTGGGACAGGGGATTAATTCACCCCTCCACTTT.